These 2 T cell receptor beta chains were all obtained from the same sample, sequenced in a study of T cells in localized non-small cell lung cancer. Data came from immunoSEQ multiplex PCR; TCRdb stores just in-frame clones and leaves some out. The sample records fewer than 30,000 clones, around 82% being singletons. The sample consisted of peripheral blood mononuclear cells, taken before any cancer treatment. These receptors were collected from a man aged 35 to 70 with stage III lung adenocarcinoma.

V and J are TRBV19 and TRBJ2-1; D is possibly TRBD2 (6 bases). V lost 11 bases, J lost 7 bases, and 15 bases lay in between. There are 12 residues in the CDR3. The germline V gene encodes CDR1 LNHDA and CDR2 SQIVND (reference sequence). DNA for the CDR3: TGTGCCTGCCTGGGAGGAGGTAATGAGCAGTTCTTC. This translates into CACLGGGNEQFF.

The chain joins TRBV5-5 to TRBJ1-3; 10 bases match TRBD1. Germline-derived CDR1 and CDR2 are SGHKS and YYEKEE (reference sequence). This CDR3 comprises 16 residues. The V and J ends lost 2 bases and 2 bases, in that order; junction bases with no gene match: 4. The CDR3 loop is CASSFIGTGAGNTIYF. The CDR3 nucleotides read TGTGCCAGCAGCTTTATCGGGACAGGGGCTGGAAACACCATATATTTT. The whole variable domain, remainder taken from reference TRBV5-5 and TRBJ1-3, is DAGVTQSPTHLIKTRGQQVTLRCSPISGHKSVSWYQQVLGQGPQFIFQYYEKEERGRGNFPDRFSARQFPNYSSELNVNALLLGDSALYLCASSFIGTGAGNTIYFGEGSWLTVV.